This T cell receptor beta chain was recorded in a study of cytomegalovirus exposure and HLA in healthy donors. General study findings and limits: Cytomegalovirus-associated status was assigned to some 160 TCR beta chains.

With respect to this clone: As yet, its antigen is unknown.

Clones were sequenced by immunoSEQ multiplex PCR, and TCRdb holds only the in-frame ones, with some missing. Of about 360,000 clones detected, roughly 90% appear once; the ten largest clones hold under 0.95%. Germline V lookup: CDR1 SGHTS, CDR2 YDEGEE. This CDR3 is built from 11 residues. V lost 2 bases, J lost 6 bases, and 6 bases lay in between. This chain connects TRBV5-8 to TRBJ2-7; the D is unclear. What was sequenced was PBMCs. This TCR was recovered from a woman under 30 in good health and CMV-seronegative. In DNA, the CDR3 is TGTGCCAGCAGCTTTTATCGCGAGCAGTACTTC. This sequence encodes CASSFYREQYF.